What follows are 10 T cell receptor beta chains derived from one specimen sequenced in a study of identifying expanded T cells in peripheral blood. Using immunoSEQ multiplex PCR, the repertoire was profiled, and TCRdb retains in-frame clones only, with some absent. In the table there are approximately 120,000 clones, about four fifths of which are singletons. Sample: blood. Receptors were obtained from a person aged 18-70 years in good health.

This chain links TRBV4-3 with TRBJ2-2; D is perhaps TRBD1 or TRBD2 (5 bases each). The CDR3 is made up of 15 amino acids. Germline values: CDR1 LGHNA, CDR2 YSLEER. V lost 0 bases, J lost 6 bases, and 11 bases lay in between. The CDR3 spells CASSQEVQGAGELFF. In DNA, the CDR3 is TGCGCCAGCAGCCAAGAAGTCCAGGGAGCCGGGGAGCTGTTTTTT.

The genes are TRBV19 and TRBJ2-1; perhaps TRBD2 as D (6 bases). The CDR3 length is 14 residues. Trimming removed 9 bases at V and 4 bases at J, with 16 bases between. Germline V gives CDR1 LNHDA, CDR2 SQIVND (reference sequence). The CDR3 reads CASHDRERYNEQFF. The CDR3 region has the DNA TGTGCCAGCCACGACCGGGAGAGATACAATGAGCAGTTCTTC. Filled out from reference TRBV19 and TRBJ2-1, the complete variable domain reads DGGITQSPKYLFRKEGQNVTLSCEQNLNHDAMYWYRQDPGQGLRLIYYSQIVNDFQKGDIAEGYSVSREKKESFPLTVTSAQKNPTAFYLCASHDRERYNEQFFGPGTRLTVL.

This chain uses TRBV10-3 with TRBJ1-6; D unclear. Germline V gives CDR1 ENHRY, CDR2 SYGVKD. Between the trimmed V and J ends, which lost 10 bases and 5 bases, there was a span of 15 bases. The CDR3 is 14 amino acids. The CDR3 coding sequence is TGTGCCACCCAGCAGCTCAACAATAATTCACCCCTCCACTTT. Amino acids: CATQQLNNNSPLHF.

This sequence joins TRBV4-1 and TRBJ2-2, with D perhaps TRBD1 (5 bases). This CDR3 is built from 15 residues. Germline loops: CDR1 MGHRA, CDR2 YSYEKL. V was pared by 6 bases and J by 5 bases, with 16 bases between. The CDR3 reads CASRREIRATGELFF. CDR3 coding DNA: TGCGCCAGCAGGCGCGAAATCAGGGCGACCGGGGAGCTGTTTTTT.

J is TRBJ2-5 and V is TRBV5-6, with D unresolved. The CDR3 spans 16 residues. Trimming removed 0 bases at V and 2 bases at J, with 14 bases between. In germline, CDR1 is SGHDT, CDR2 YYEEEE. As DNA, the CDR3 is TGTGCCAGCAGCTTGGCGATCTGGGCAGAACAAGAGACCCAGTACTTC. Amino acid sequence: CASSLAIWAEQETQYF. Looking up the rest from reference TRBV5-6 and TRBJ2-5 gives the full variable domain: DAGVTQSPTHLIKTRGQQVTLRCSPKSGHDTVSWYQQALGQGPQFIFQYYEEEERQRGNFPDRFSGHQFPNYSSELNVNALLLGDSALYLCASSLAIWAEQETQYFGPGTRLLVL.

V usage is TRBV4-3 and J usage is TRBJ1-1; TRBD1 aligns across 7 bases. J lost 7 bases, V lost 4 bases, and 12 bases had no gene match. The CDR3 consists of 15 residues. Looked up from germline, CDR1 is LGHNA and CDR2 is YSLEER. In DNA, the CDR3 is TGCGCCAGCAGCCGAGAGATAACAGGGGTTGGTGAAGCTTTCTTT. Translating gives CASSREITGVGEAFF.

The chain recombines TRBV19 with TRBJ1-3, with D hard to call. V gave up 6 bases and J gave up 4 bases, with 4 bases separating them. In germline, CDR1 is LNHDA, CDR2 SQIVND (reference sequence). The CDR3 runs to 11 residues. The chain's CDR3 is CASSLGNTIYF. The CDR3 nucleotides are TGTGCCAGTAGCCTCGGAAACACCATATATTTT. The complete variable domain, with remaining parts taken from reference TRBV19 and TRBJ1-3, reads DGGITQSPKYLFRKEGQNVTLSCEQNLNHDAMYWYRQDPGQGLRLIYYSQIVNDFQKGDIAEGYSVSREKKESFPLTVTSAQKNPTAFYLCASSLGNTIYFGEGSWLTVV.

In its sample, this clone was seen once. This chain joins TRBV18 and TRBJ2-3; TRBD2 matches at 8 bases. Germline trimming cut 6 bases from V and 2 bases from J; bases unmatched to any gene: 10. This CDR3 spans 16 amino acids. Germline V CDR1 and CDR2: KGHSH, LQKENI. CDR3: CASSLLGGGTTDTQYF. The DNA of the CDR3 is TGTGCCAGCTCGCTCCTTGGCGGGGGGACCACAGATACGCAGTATTTT.

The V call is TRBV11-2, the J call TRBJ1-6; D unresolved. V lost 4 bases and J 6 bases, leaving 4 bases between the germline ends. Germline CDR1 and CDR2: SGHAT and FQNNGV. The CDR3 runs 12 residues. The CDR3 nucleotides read TGTGCCAGCAGCTCCAGTAATTCACCCCTCCACTTT. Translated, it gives CASSSSNSPLHF. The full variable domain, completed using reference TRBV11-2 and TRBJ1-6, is EAGVAQSPRYKIIEKRQSVAFWCNPISGHATLYWYQQILGQGPKLLIQFQNNGVVDDSQLPKDRFSAERLKGVDSTLKIQPAKLEDSAVYLCASSSSNSPLHFGNGTRLTVT.

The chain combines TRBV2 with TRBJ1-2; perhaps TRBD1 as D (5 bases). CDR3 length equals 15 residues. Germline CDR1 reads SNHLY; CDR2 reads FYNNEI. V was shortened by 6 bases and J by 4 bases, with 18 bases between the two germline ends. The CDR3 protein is CASRGAMGPIYGYTF. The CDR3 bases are TGTGCCAGCAGGGGCGCGATGGGACCGATCTATGGCTACACCTTC.